The source of this T cell receptor beta chain is a study of shared clonotypes between healthy human individuals. Study summary: The plates for each donor numbered three CD4 naive, three CD4 memory, two CD8 naive and one CD8 memory. Findings and limits, study-wide: The authors sampled blood alone, and tissue repertoires likely differ. Genetic and exposure-history diversity was limited by the small donor number. The expectation was that sequencing depth would affect clonotype sharing among donors.

Here immunoSEQ multiplex PCR was the method, and the copy in TCRdb shows in-frame clones only, minus some. The table shows approximately 2.5 million clones, with 93% occurring only once. CDR3 length equals 15 residues. The V gene end was trimmed by 5 bases and the J gene end by 4 bases; junction bases not matched to a gene: 8. The germline gives CDR1 MDHEN, CDR2 SYDVKM. This clone was counted between two and nine times. The antigen remains undetermined. Specimen: naive CD4+ T cells from PBMCs. Stated subset: CD45RA+ positively selected. The rearrangement uses TRBV28 and TRBJ1-5; 7 bases map to TRBD1. The clonotype comes from a man aged 18-30 years in good health. Some clones in this sample may be carry-over from other donors' samples. In DNA form, the CDR3 reads TGTGCCAGCAGTCCCCCGGACAGGCGAAATCAGCCCCAGCATTTT. It specifies CASSPPDRRNQPQHF. The full variable domain, rest sourced from reference TRBV28 and TRBJ1-5, is DVKVTQSSRYLVKRTGEKVFLECVQDMDHENMFWYRQDPGLGLRLIYFSYDVKMKEKGDIPEGYSVSREKKERFSLILESASTNQTSMYLCASSPPDRRNQPQHFGDGTRLSIL.